The rows below give T cell receptor beta chains drawn from one sample of a study of shared clonotypes between healthy human individuals. Assay used: immunoSEQ multiplex PCR; TCRdb lists only in-frame clones, some missing. This table has about 1 million clones, 60% to 80% appearing once. The source material was memory CD4+ T cells sorted from blood. The receptor set was obtained from a young man in good health. The CDR3 runs from the conserved cysteine through the conserved F or W. The order of the fields is J gene, D gene, V gene, clone size, CDR3 protein, CDR3 DNA. D genes are given only for firm matches. Some rows mark clone size as missing; the rest say once, few, many or name a class of expanded clone.

J: TRBJ2-3
D: TRBD1
V: TRBV5-1
size: NA
CDR3: CASSRDRGPTDTQYF
DNA: TGCGCCAGCAGCCGTGACAGGGGGCCCACAGATACGCAGTATTTT

J: TRBJ2-4
D: NA
V: TRBV4-3
size: NA
CDR3: CASSQDPGGMIAKNIQYF
DNA: TGCGCCAGCAGCCAAGATCCTGGGGGGATGATAGCCAAAAACATTCAGTACTTC

J: TRBJ2-4
D: NA
V: TRBV30
size: NA
CDR3: CAWNTGPGVIQYF
DNA: TGTGCCTGGAATACAGGACCCGGGGTCATTCAGTACTTC

J: TRBJ1-5
D: TRBD1
V: TRBV2
size: NA
CDR3: CASSGDGQGNQPQHF
DNA: TGTGCCAGCAGTGGAGACGGACAGGGAAATCAGCCCCAGCATTTT

J: TRBJ2-7
D: NA
V: TRBV10-3
size: NA
CDR3: CAISEVPGLDEQYF
DNA: TGTGCCATCAGTGAAGTCCCAGGGCTCGACGAGCAGTACTTC

J: TRBJ2-2
D: TRBD2
V: TRBV6-4
size: NA
CDR3: CASSDPLAVTGELFF
DNA: TGTGCCAGCAGTGACCCGCTAGCGGTTACCGGGGAGCTGTTTTTT

J: TRBJ2-5
D: NA
V: TRBV5-1
size: NA
CDR3: CASSSTGLSQETQYF
DNA: TGCGCCAGCAGCTCCACAGGGTTATCCCAAGAGACCCAGTACTTC

J: TRBJ2-7
D: TRBD2
V: TRBV6-5
size: NA
CDR3: CASSSPGLTYEQYF
DNA: TGTGCCAGCAGTTCACCGGGACTAACCTACGAGCAGTACTTC

J: TRBJ2-2
D: NA
V: TRBV5-4
size: NA
CDR3: CASSSGLHTGELFF
DNA: TGTGCCAGCAGCAGCGGCCTGCACACCGGGGAGCTGTTTTTT

J: TRBJ2-5
D: NA
V: TRBV5-1
size: NA
CDR3: CASTVYGSAGETQYF
DNA: TGCGCCAGCACTGTCTACGGGAGTGCTGGAGAGACCCAGTACTTC

J: TRBJ1-1
D: NA
V: TRBV4-1
size: NA
CDR3: CASSQVLGGNTEAFF
DNA: TGCGCCAGCAGCCAAGTTTTGGGGGGGAACACTGAAGCTTTCTTT

J: TRBJ1-5
D: NA
V: TRBV2
size: NA
CDR3: CASRDESGGQPQHF
DNA: TGTGCCAGCAGAGACGAATCCGGGGGGCAGCCCCAGCATTTT

J: TRBJ1-6
D: NA
V: TRBV9
size: NA
CDR3: CASSVVPDSNSPLHF
DNA: TGTGCCAGCAGCGTAGTCCCGGACAGTAATTCACCCCTCCACTTT

J: TRBJ2-6
D: NA
V: TRBV11-2
size: NA
CDR3: CASSSDSSGANVLTF
DNA: TGTGCCAGCAGCTCTGACAGCTCTGGGGCCAACGTCCTGACTTTC

J: TRBJ1-1
D: NA
V: TRBV29-1
size: NA
CDR3: CSVVPGGLGEAFF
DNA: TGCAGCGTTGTACCCGGGGGACTGGGTGAAGCTTTCTTT

J: TRBJ2-7
D: TRBD1
V: TRBV5-1
size: NA
CDR3: CASRQGASYEQYF
DNA: TGCGCCAGTCGACAGGGCGCTTCCTACGAGCAGTACTTC

J: TRBJ2-5
D: NA
V: TRBV11-2
size: NA
CDR3: CASSRRAGRETQYF
DNA: TGTGCCAGCAGCAGACGGGCAGGGCGGGAGACCCAGTACTTC

J: TRBJ2-2
D: NA
V: TRBV19
size: many
CDR3: CASSIGRGRTGELFF
DNA: TGTGCCAGTAGTATTGGCAGGGGTCGTACCGGGGAGCTGTTTTTT

J: TRBJ1-2
D: NA
V: TRBV30
size: NA
CDR3: CAWRARLRANYGYTF
DNA: TGTGCCTGGAGGGCTAGACTACGAGCTAACTATGGCTACACCTTC